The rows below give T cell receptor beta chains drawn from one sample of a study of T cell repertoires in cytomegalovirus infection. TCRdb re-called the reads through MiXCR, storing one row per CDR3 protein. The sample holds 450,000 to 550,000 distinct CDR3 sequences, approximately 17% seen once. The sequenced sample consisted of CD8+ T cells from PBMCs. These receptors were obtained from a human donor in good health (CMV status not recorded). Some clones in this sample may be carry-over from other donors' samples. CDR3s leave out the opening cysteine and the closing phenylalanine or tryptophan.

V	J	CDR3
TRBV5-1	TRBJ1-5	ASSSFRDRPLAYSNQPQH
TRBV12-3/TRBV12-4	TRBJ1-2	ASSPSSPGHANYGYT
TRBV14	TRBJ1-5	ASSQGKGNQPQH
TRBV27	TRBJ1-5	ASRRARYNQPQH
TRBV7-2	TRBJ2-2	ASSTGLAGKNTGELF
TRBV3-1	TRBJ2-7	ASSHVSGGAYEQY
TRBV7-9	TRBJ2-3	ASSLGGVRQY
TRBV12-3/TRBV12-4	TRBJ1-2	ASSWSGGTWYGYT
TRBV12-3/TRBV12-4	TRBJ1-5	ASSHGISGQSNQPQH
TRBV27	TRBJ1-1	ASWGGTEAF
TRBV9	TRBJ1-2	ASSVADRGNYGYT
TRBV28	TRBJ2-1	ATQNPRENEQF
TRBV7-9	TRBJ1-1	ASSSNSRNTEAF
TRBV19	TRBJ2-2	ASSQIRTERTGELF
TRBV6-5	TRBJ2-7	ASSSGLTTGEQY
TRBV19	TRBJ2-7	ASSIFGQAGDEQY
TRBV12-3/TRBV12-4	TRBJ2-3	ASSPSVRLAGGQNTQY
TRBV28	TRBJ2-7	ASSLYREVTYEQY
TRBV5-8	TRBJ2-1	ASSEGLAFYNEQF
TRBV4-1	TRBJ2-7	ASSQELAGALDEQY
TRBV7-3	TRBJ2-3	ASSTLGLADTQY
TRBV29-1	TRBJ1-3	SVNSRAGNTIY
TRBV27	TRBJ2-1	ASSSPGGPNEQF
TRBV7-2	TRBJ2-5	ASSLGGLAGTGVQY
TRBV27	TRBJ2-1	ASSPRDRENNEQF
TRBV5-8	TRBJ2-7	ASNPSGPGDEQY
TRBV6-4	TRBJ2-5	ASSDHDQETQY
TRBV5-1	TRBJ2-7	ASSLFTGPYEQY
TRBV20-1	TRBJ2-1	SAGTSGAYNEQF
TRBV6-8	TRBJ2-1	ASSPGTGIYNEQC
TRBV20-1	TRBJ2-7	SAPGQGASEQY
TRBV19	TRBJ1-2	ASSPLTDLNYGYT
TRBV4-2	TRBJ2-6	ASSHPTLPRQSSGANVLT
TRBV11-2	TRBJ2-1	ASSWDRGGNEQF
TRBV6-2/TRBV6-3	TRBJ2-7	ASSYLGTDKYEQY
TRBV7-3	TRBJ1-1	ASSLWFGTEAF
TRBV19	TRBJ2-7	ASSKGDSYEQY
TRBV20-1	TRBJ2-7	SAREPVSYEQY
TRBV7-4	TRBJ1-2	ASSFLNYGYT
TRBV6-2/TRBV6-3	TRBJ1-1	ASSYSRGGLTEAF
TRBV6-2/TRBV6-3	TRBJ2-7	AIRTGAYEQY
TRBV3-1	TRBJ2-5	ASSPLAGAQETQY
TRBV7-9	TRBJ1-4	ASTNHRVVDEKLF
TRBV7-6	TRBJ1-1	ASSLDGGVNTEAF
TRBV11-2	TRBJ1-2	ASSLTGGDYGYT
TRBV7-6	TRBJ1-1	ASSLGAGDTEAF
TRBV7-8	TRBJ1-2	ASSSGTGGFYGYT
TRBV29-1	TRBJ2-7	SVEDDREGRYEQY
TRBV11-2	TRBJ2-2	ASSPWLAETGELF
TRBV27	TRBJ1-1	ASSSGTGMNTEAF
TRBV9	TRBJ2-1	ANSVGRGEYNEQF
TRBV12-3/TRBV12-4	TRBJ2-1	ASSTPGTSDEQF
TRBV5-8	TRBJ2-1	ASSLAEVRPNEQF